The sequence of this T cell receptor beta chain was determined in a study of shared clonotypes between healthy human individuals. Study-level results: A reduction in generation probabilities was seen for non-shared clonotypes relative to those shared by all four donors. Investigators collected only blood, and repertoires in tissues likely differ. A limitation of the genetic and exposure-history diversity represented arose from few donors.

Points on this clone: Its antigen is not known.

Terminally differentiated effector memory CD45RA+ cells were excluded from the naive CD8 cells, which were CD45RO-negative and positively selected for CCR7. For each subset, genomic DNA was distributed in equal portions over several immunoSEQ plates. The table came from immunoSEQ multiplex PCR; TCRdb's copy has only in-frame clones and leaves some out. The sample gives 800,000 to 950,000 clones, about 97% of which show up once; approximately 0.2% is in the top ten. The germline V gene encodes CDR1 SGHDN and CDR2 FVKESK. V was trimmed by 0 bases and J by 5 bases, leaving 19 bases between them. The CDR3 totals 17 residues.

This TCR derives from a man under 40 in good health. Sequences were obtained from naive CD8+ T cells sorted from blood. V usage is TRBV14 and J usage is TRBJ2-5; D not certain. CDR3 amino acids: CASSQDLTTKGGETQYF. DNA for the CDR3: TGTGCCAGCAGCCAAGATTTAACAACTAAGGGTGGGGAGACCCAGTACTTC.